This TCR beta chain emerged from a study of regulatory dendritic cells for organ transplantation. Germline-derived CDR1 and CDR2 are SNHLY and FYNNEI. This CDR3 contains 13 residues. Trimming removed 8 bases at V and 0 bases at J, with 8 bases between. This clone was observed a handful of times. Its cognate antigen is unknown. Whole-study results and caveats: Between individuals, the alloreactive memory CD8+ T cell pool differed considerably.

Using immunoSEQ multiplex PCR, the repertoire was profiled, and TCRdb retains in-frame clones only, with some absent. The sample yields fewer than 40,000 clones, around 90% seen once. Sequencing was carried out using naive CD8+ T cells from blood. Described subset: CD45RA+ naive T cells. J is TRBJ1-5 and V is TRBV2; no reliable D call. The TCR was taken from a human donor in good health. In DNA, the CDR3 is TGTGCCAGCTCTGACTATAGCAATCAGCCCCAGCATTTT. It is translated as CASSDYSNQPQHF.